One and the same sample provided the 21 T cell receptor beta chains below, sequenced in a study of CD8 T cells in Susac syndrome (dated by TCRdb to the late 2010s). The library was prepared using the immunoSEQ multiplex PCR assay. RNA was extracted using the RNeasy kit, and roughly 0.45 to 1 ug of the RNA was reverse transcribed with random hexamers. TCRdb reworked the public reads: Q25 trimming with fastp, MiXCR clone assembly, productive beta chains retained. One record per CDR3 amino acid sequence lists the most common genes and DNA. The sample records about 200,000 distinct CDR3 sequences, 80% to 95% of which are singletons. The top ten clonotypes cover 0.1% to 0.15% of the sample. Specimen: CD8+ T cells from PBMCs. Source of these receptors: a human donor with multiple sclerosis.

The chain employs TRBV12-5 and TRBJ1-5, with 7 positions matching TRBD1. Germline CDR1 reads LGHNT; CDR2 reads FRNRAP. The CDR3 consists of 14 residues. The J segment lost 1 base and the V segment lost 4 bases, leaving 1 base of the junction unmatched. The CDR3 nucleotides read TGTGCTAGTGGTTCACAGGGGAGCAATCAGCCCCAGCATTTT. This encodes CASGSQGSNQPQHF.

The V call is TRBV5-8, the J call TRBJ2-3; D may be TRBD1 or TRBD2 (5 bases each). The CDR3 sequence is 16 residues long. The germline gives CDR1 SGHTS, CDR2 YDEGEE. Deletions cut 4 bases from V and 6 bases from J, with 21 bases between. The CDR3 DNA reads as TGTGCCAGCAGCGCAGGATCGGGACCCGGAGAGGATACGCAGTATTTT. Amino acids: CASSAGSGPGEDTQYF.

CDR3 region: CASSLGRGYQPQHF. CDR3 nucleotide sequence: TGTGCCAGCAGCTTGGGCAGAGGATATCAGCCCCAGCATTTT. The chain links TRBV5-6 to TRBJ1-5; D gene ambiguous. There are 14 residues in the CDR3. Germline loops: CDR1 SGHDT, CDR2 YYEEEE. The germline V and J ends were trimmed by 0 bases and 5 bases, with 9 bases remaining between them. The variable domain in full, completed from reference TRBV5-6 and TRBJ1-5, reads DAGVTQSPTHLIKTRGQQVTLRCSPKSGHDTVSWYQQALGQGPQFIFQYYEEEERQRGNFPDRFSGHQFPNYSSELNVNALLLGDSALYLCASSLGRGYQPQHFGDGTRLSIL.

The rearrangement links TRBV7-6 to TRBJ2-5; D unresolved. The length of the CDR3 is 12 residues. The V end lost 5 bases, the J end lost 2 bases, and 6 bases lay between the germline ends. Per germline, CDR1 SGHVS and CDR2 FNYEAQ. CDR3 residues: CASSDIQETQYF. For the CDR3, the DNA is TGTGCCAGCAGCGACATACAAGAGACCCAGTACTTC.

The chain is built from TRBV5-1 and TRBJ2-2; tentatively, D is TRBD1 (5 bases). The V and J ends lost 0 bases and 6 bases respectively, with 12 bases between them. The CDR3 runs to 15 residues. Germline CDR1 SGHRS, CDR2 YFSETQ. CDR3 protein: CASSLDRKGSGELFF. The CDR3 nucleotides read TGCGCCAGCAGCTTGGACAGGAAAGGGTCCGGGGAGCTGTTTTTT. Looking up the rest from reference TRBV5-1 and TRBJ2-2 gives the full variable domain: KAGVTQTPRYLIKTRGQQVTLSCSPISGHRSVSWYQQTPGQGLQFLFEYFSETQRNKGNFPGRFSGRQFSNSRSEMNVSTLELGDSALYLCASSLDRKGSGELFFGEGSRLTVL.

The gene calls are TRBV4-3 and TRBJ2-1; 11 nucleotides match TRBD2. Looked up from germline, CDR1 is LGHNA and CDR2 is YSLEER. There are 15 residues in the CDR3. Trimming took 7 bases from V and 0 from J; bases not matched to a gene: 2. CDR3 nucleotide sequence: TGCGCCAGCACCACTAGCGGGAGCTCCTACAATGAGCAGTTCTTC. Residues: CASTTSGSSYNEQFF.

V is TRBV24-1 and J is TRBJ1-2; no firm D call. Germline CDR1 and CDR2: KGHDR and SFDVKD. This CDR3 has 13 residues. Trimming removed 5 bases at V and 0 bases at J, with 6 bases between. The CDR3 region is CATSAAANYGYTF. CDR3 bases: TGTGCCACCAGTGCGGCAGCTAACTATGGCTACACCTTC.

The chain links TRBV20-1 to TRBJ1-4; D unresolved. This CDR3 contains 13 residues. V was trimmed by 6 bases and J by 0 bases, leaving 8 bases between them. Germline V gene lookup returns CDR1 DFQATT and CDR2 SNEGSKA (reference sequence). The CDR3 DNA sequence: TGCAGTGCCCCTTTTGCAACTAATGAAAAACTGTTTTTT. Its protein is CSAPFATNEKLFF.

The chain uses TRBV10-3 and TRBJ1-4; D may be TRBD1 (5 bases). V was cut by 6 bases and J by 8 bases, with 16 bases left in between. The germline V gene encodes CDR1 ENHRY and CDR2 SYGVKD. The CDR3 loop spans 14 amino acids. Here the CDR3 reads CAIREDNPKEKLFF. CDR3 nucleotides: TGTGCCATCAGGGAGGACAACCCGAAGGAAAAACTGTTTTTT.

The chain couples TRBV7-9 to TRBJ2-1; the D is unclear. Looked up from germline, CDR1 is SEHNR and CDR2 is FQNEAQ (reference sequence). The V gene lost 0 bases and the J gene lost 6 bases, with 6 bases spanning the gap. This CDR3 spans 13 amino acids. This CDR3 reads CASSLASPNEQFF. The CDR3 DNA is TGTGCCAGCAGCTTAGCGTCCCCCAATGAGCAGTTCTTC.

The chain combines TRBV4-3 with TRBJ1-2; D call uncertain. V was clipped by 1 base and J by 3 bases, with 30 bases between them. CDR1 is LGHNA, CDR2 YSLEER, per germline. This CDR3 contains 21 residues. CDR3 residues: CASSQAPYTPHFKIWDYGYTF. CDR3 nucleotides: TGCGCCAGCAGCCAAGCACCTTATACACCCCACTTTAAAATCTGGGACTATGGCTACACCTTC.

This sequence joins TRBV4-3 and TRBJ2-7, with TRBD1 matching over 7 bases. Per the germline V gene, CDR1 is LGHNA and CDR2 is YSLEER. J lost 6 bases, V lost 1 base, and 3 bases had no gene match. The CDR3 sequence is 13 residues long. As DNA, the CDR3 is TGCGCCAGCAGCCAAGGACAGGGCCGCGAGCAGTACTTC. It codes for CASSQGQGREQYF.

The chain joins TRBV29-1 to TRBJ1-4; D is ambiguous. This CDR3 region has 12 residues. Germline V gene lookup returns CDR1 SQVTM and CDR2 ANQGSEA. V gave up 7 bases and J gave up 5 bases, with 11 bases separating them. The CDR3 nucleotides are TGCAGCGCCCGGGCCCTGAATGAAAAACTGTTTTTT. Protein: CSARALNEKLFF.

This chain connects TRBV12-3 or TRBV12-4 to TRBJ2-7; no definite D call. The CDR3 loop spans 12 amino acids. V was trimmed by 4 bases and J by 3 bases, leaving 7 bases between them. This CDR3 reads CASSSVRYEQYF. CDR3 DNA: TGTGCCAGCAGTTCTGTCCGCTACGAGCAGTACTTC.

The V call is TRBV4-1, the J call TRBJ2-2; D is possibly TRBD2 (5 bases). This CDR3 has 15 amino acids. Germline V gene lookup returns CDR1 MGHRA and CDR2 YSYEKL. V was clipped by 0 bases and J by 8 bases, with 13 bases between them. The CDR3 here is CASSQDPDYLGELFF. In nucleotides, the CDR3 is TGCGCCAGCAGCCAAGATCCCGACTATCTGGGGGAGCTGTTTTTT.

This clonotype has just a few counts. The chain joins TRBV29-1 to TRBJ2-7, with 8 bases identical to TRBD1. Trimming removed 3 bases from V and 2 bases from J; junction bases left unmatched: 6. CDR3 length: 14 amino acids. Looked up from germline, CDR1 is SQVTM and CDR2 is ANQGSEA. This CDR3 is CSVETQGATYEQYF. The CDR3 DNA reads as TGCAGCGTTGAGACCCAGGGGGCCACCTACGAGCAGTACTTC.

V and J are TRBV12-3 or TRBV12-4 and TRBJ1-2; TRBD1 might be the D (6 bases). The V and J ends lost 3 bases and 7 bases respectively, with 15 bases between them. This CDR3 comprises 14 residues. The DNA of the CDR3 is TGTGCCAGCAGTTTGGGGGGCACGAGCGGTGGCTACACCTTC. Amino acid sequence: CASSLGGTSGGYTF.

The rearrangement links TRBV19 to TRBJ1-2, with D uncertain. The CDR3 is 12 residues long. CDR1 is LNHDA, CDR2 SQIVND, per germline (reference sequence). V gave up 6 bases and J gave up 1 base, with 6 bases separating them. CDR3 amino acids: CASRVGNYGYTF. In DNA form, the CDR3 reads TGTGCCAGTAGAGTGGGTAACTATGGCTACACCTTC.

The J gene is TRBJ2-3, the V gene TRBV7-6, with D possibly TRBD2 on 6 matching bases. This CDR3 is 16 amino acids long. The germline V gene has CDR1 SGHVS and CDR2 FNYEAQ. Trimming removed 0 bases at V and 7 bases at J, with 17 bases between. Here the CDR3 reads CASSLAITGRGNTQYF. CDR3 sequence (DNA): TGTGCCAGCAGCTTAGCAATCACAGGCCGCGGGAATACGCAGTATTTT.

The chain joins TRBV20-1 to TRBJ2-1; possible D gene TRBD2, 6 bases. The ends were cut back, 3 bases at V and 8 bases at J, with 14 bases in the middle. CDR1 is DFQATT and CDR2 is SNEGSKA in the germline V gene (reference sequence). There are 13 residues in the CDR3. The DNA of the CDR3 is TGCAGTGCTAGCCCCCTCGGGAGACATGAGCAGTTCTTC. This encodes CSASPLGRHEQFF.

The chain links TRBV25-1 to TRBJ2-5; D remains ambiguous. CDR3 length: 14 residues. V lost 7 bases to trimming and J lost 0 bases, with 12 bases between them. Germline loops: CDR1 MGHDK, CDR2 SYGVNS. The CDR3 region is CASIFPPDQETQYF. In nucleotides, the CDR3 is TGTGCCAGCATTTTCCCACCCGACCAAGAGACCCAGTACTTC.